This T cell receptor (beta chain) emerged from a study of T-cell memory formation after mild COVID-19. Study conclusions and caveats: Shrinking CD4+ clones were chiefly CM and EM; CD8+ ones were chiefly EMRA. The pre-infection memory compartment contained some responding clones, suggesting cross-reactive memory joined.

UMIs and sample barcodes were carried by the TCR alpha and TCR beta cDNA libraries that 5'RACE produced using constant-segment primers. Each CDR3 protein gets one entry after TCRdb re-called the 5' RACE reads with MiXCR. The data show a few hundred thousand distinct CDR3 sequences, roughly 15% seen once. Germline V gives CDR1 MNHEY, CDR2 SVGAGI. The CDR3 has 15 amino acids. Trimming removed 0 bases from V and 4 bases from J, with 10 bases in between. This clonotype was detected a few times. Its cognate antigen is unknown. The source of this sequence is a man younger than 35 who had mild COVID-19 (a few samples of this study predate the infection). Cell type and time point are not known. Input material: PBMCs or a T cell subset sorted from them (not recorded which). The chain couples TRBV6-5 to TRBJ1-5, with D tentatively TRBD1 (5 bases). The CDR3 protein is CASSYSGAQNQPQHF. Here the CDR3 DNA reads TGTGCCAGCAGTTACTCTGGGGCGCAGAATCAGCCCCAGCATTTT.